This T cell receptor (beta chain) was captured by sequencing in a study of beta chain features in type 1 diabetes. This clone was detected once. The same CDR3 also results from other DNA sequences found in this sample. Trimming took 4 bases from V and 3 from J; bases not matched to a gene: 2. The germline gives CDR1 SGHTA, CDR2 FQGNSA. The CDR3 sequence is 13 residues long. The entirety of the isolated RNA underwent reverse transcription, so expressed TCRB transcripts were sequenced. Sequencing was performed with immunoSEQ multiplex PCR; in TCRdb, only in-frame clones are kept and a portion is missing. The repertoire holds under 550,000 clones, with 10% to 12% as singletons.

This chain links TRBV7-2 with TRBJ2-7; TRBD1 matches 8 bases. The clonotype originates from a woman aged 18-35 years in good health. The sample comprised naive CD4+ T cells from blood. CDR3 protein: CASSSDRGYEQYV. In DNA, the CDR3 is TGTGCCAGCAGCTCCGACAGGGGCTACGAGCAGTACGTC.